Below are 30 T cell receptor beta chains sequenced from a single sample in a study of shared clonotypes between healthy human individuals. Profiling relied on immunoSEQ multiplex PCR, and the TCRdb table lists in-frame clones only, not all of them. The table shows some 2 million clones, with roughly 94% occurring only once. The sequencing sample was made of naive CD4+ T cells sorted from blood. Subset noted: CD45RA+ positively selected. The receptors here all came from a young man in good health.

The chain joins TRBV7-2 to TRBJ2-7; D possibly matches TRBD1 or TRBD2 (6 bases each). Deletions cut 5 bases from V and 0 bases from J, with 14 bases between. CDR3 size: 15 residues. Germline V gene sequence: CDR1 SGHTA, CDR2 FQGNSA. Written as DNA, the CDR3 is TGTGCCAGCAGCCGACAAGGGGGGCCCTCCTACGAGCAGTACTTC. This translates into CASSRQGGPSYEQYF.

The rearrangement uses TRBV7-8 and TRBJ1-2; no firm D call. The CDR3 is 14 residues long. CDR1 and CDR2 (germline): SGHVS, FQNEAQ. V dropped 1 base and J dropped 4 bases, with 10 bases sitting between them. The CDR3 nucleotides are TGTGCCAGCAGCTTAGAGTTCTCCAGCTATGGCTACACCTTC. It is translated as CASSLEFSSYGYTF.

CDR3 amino acids: CASSLTGTGTGELFF. The CDR3 region has the DNA TGTGCCAGCAGCTTAACAGGGACGGGCACCGGGGAGCTGTTTTTT. This rearrangement joins TRBV7-2 to TRBJ2-2; tentatively, D is TRBD1 (6 bases). Per germline, CDR1 SGHTA and CDR2 FQGNSA. This CDR3 spans 15 amino acids. Deletions cut 2 bases from V and 4 bases from J, with 11 bases between. Drawing the rest from reference TRBV7-2 and TRBJ2-2, the complete variable domain is GAGVSQSPSNKVTEKGKDVELRCDPISGHTALYWYRQSLGQGLEFLIYFQGNSAPDKSGLPSDRFSAERTGGSVSTLTIQRTQQEDSAVYLCASSLTGTGTGELFFGEGSRLTVL.

This rearrangement joins TRBV10-1 to TRBJ1-2, with TRBD1 matching 7 bases. Germline V gene sequence: CDR1 WNHNN, CDR2 SYGVQD (reference sequence). V lost 4 bases to trimming and J lost 4 bases; unmatched junction nucleotides: 3. The length of the CDR3 is 13 residues. CDR3 sequence reads: CASSGQGTYGYTF. For the CDR3, the DNA is TGCGCCAGCAGTGGACAGGGTACCTATGGCTACACCTTC.

This chain uses TRBV4-3 with TRBJ1-2; D possibly corresponds to TRBD1 (5 bases). V lost 0 bases and J lost 4, with 15 bases in between. Germline V gene lookup returns CDR1 LGHNA and CDR2 YSLEER. This CDR3 spans 16 amino acids. This chain's CDR3 is CASSQDPQARPYGYTF. CDR3 DNA: TGCGCCAGCAGCCAAGACCCACAGGCCCGGCCCTATGGCTACACCTTC.

This clone was observed once. V gene TRBV7-2 combines with J gene TRBJ2-3, with 9 nucleotides matching TRBD2. V was pared by 0 bases and J by 3 bases, with 1 base of the junction left unmatched. This CDR3 is 15 amino acids long. Germline CDR1 and CDR2: SGHTA and FQGNSA. DNA of the CDR3: TGTGCCAGCAGCTTAGCGCGGGGGGGAACAGATACGCAGTATTTT. Translated: CASSLARGGTDTQYF. The whole variable domain, remainder taken from reference TRBV7-2 and TRBJ2-3, is GAGVSQSPSNKVTEKGKDVELRCDPISGHTALYWYRQSLGQGLEFLIYFQGNSAPDKSGLPSDRFSAERTGGSVSTLTIQRTQQEDSAVYLCASSLARGGTDTQYFGPGTRLTVL.

The chain couples TRBV7-6 to TRBJ2-7; 10 bases are a match to TRBD2. This CDR3 has 14 amino acids. With V trimmed by 4 bases and J by 11 bases, 11 bases remained unmatched. Germline V gives CDR1 SGHVS, CDR2 FNYEAQ. The CDR3 DNA sequence: TGTGCCAGCAGCTCCCTAGCGGGGGCTAATAGGAAGTACTTC. Translation gives CASSSLAGANRKYF. Based on the CDR3 plus reference TRBV7-6 and TRBJ2-7, the full variable domain is GAGVSQSPRYKVTKRGQDVALRCDPISGHVSLYWYRQALGQGPEFLTYFNYEAQQDKSGLPNDRFSAERPEGSISTLTIQRTEQRDSAMYRCASSSLAGANRKYFGPGTRLTVT.

The CDR3 bases are TGTGCCAGCAGCTTAGGGCACGAAGGTGGCCTAACGTCACCCCTCCACTTT. Its protein is CASSLGHEGGLTSPLHF. V and J are TRBV11-2 and TRBJ1-6; D gene ambiguous. The germline V gene has CDR1 SGHAT and CDR2 FQNNGV. The CDR3 spans 17 residues. Trimming removed 1 base at V and 10 bases at J, with 20 bases between.

Comment on this clone: This may be a read error: a much more frequent sequence differs by one nucleotide. The J gene is TRBJ1-1, the V gene TRBV5-1, with 7 bases lining up with TRBD1. The CDR3 sequence is 15 residues long. The germline V gene has CDR1 SGHRS and CDR2 YFSETQ. J lost 1 base, V lost 3 bases, and 6 bases had no gene match. CDR3: CASSYPGQSNTEAFF. CDR3 nucleotide sequence: TGCGCCAGCAGCTATCCGGGACAGTCGAACACTGAAGCTTTCTTT.

The chain couples TRBV11-2 to TRBJ2-7; D remains ambiguous. The length of the CDR3 is 14 residues. V dropped 4 bases and J dropped 3 bases, with 13 bases sitting between them. Germline V gene sequence: CDR1 SGHAT, CDR2 FQNNGV. DNA for the CDR3: TGTGCCAGCAGCTCCCCCACAGCCAACTACGAGCAGTACTTC. Its protein is CASSSPTANYEQYF.

In the case of this clone: The same CDR3 can be traced to other DNA sequences in this sample. The chain joins TRBV5-1 to TRBJ1-6; possible D gene TRBD1, 5 bases. There are 15 residues in the CDR3. V dropped 4 bases and J dropped 5 bases, with 13 bases sitting between them. Germline values: CDR1 SGHRS, CDR2 YFSETQ. Here the CDR3 DNA reads TGCGCCAGCAGCCATGGGACGGGAGATAATTCACCCCTCCACTTT. Protein sequence: CASSHGTGDNSPLHF.

In this sample, this clone turned up once. J is TRBJ2-7 and V is TRBV5-1; tentatively, D is TRBD1 or TRBD2 (6 bases each). This CDR3 comprises 16 residues. Per germline, CDR1 SGHRS and CDR2 YFSETQ. The germline V and J ends were trimmed by 1 base and 3 bases, with 17 bases remaining between them. Here the CDR3 reads CASSLRASRDNYEQYF. CDR3 nucleotide sequence: TGCGCCAGCAGCTTGAGAGCCTCGCGGGACAACTACGAGCAGTACTTC.

The chain uses TRBV6-8 and TRBJ2-7; D unclear. The CDR3 runs 18 residues. V gave up 0 bases and J gave up 2 bases, with 20 bases separating them. Germline V lookup: CDR1 MNHGY, CDR2 SAAAGT. The CDR3 nucleotides are TGTGCCAGCAGTTACTCGAGTGTAGGTTTGGGTGATCCCTACGAGCAGTACTTC. This sequence encodes CASSYSSVGLGDPYEQYF.

The chain has TRBV10-3 and TRBJ1-1; no definite D call. In germline, CDR1 is ENHRY, CDR2 SYGVKD. V lost 0 bases to trimming and J lost 10 bases, with 9 bases between them. The CDR3 is 12 residues long. The DNA of the CDR3 is TGTGCCATCAGTGAGTCCCCACAGTTAGCTTTCTTT. This encodes CAISESPQLAFF.

The rearrangement joins TRBV7-2 to TRBJ2-5; D not resolved. TRBJ2-7 matches the DNA end more closely, so the J call is doubtful. CDR1 is SGHTA, CDR2 FQGNSA, per germline. This CDR3 region has 13 residues. The CDR3 nucleotides read TGTGCCAGCAGCGACCTAAGCTCCTACGAGCAGTACTTC. Protein: CASSDLSSYEQYF.

Remarks on this clone: The identical CDR3 is also encoded by other nucleotide sequences in the sample. The chain joins TRBV4-1 to TRBJ1-5, with a tentative D call TRBD1 (5 bases). V lost 0 bases and J lost 1, with 10 bases in between. CDR3 length equals 16 residues. CDR1 MGHRA and CDR2 YSYEKL come from the germline V gene. CDR3 protein: CASSQEGGTSNQPQHF. The DNA for the CDR3 is TGCGCCAGCAGCCAAGAGGGGGGGACGAGCAATCAGCCCCAGCATTTT.

This clone was seen once. The genes are TRBV29-1 and TRBJ1-1; no definite D call. This CDR3 has 13 residues. Trimming left V 5 bases short and J 0 bases short, with 10 bases between. Per germline, CDR1 SQVTM and CDR2 ANQGSEA. The CDR3 nucleotides read TGCAGCGTTCAGGCCAGGTTGAACACTGAAGCTTTCTTT. This codes for CSVQARLNTEAFF.

A word on this clone: Other DNA sequences from this sample encode an identical CDR3 as well. The chain is built from TRBV6-6 and TRBJ2-7; 7 bases agree with TRBD1. V was pared by 6 bases and J by 3 bases, with 2 bases of the junction left unmatched. The germline V gene encodes CDR1 MNHNY and CDR2 SVGAGI (reference sequence). This CDR3 region has 12 residues. This CDR3 is CASRTGNYEQYF. In nucleotides, the CDR3 is TGTGCCAGCAGGACAGGGAACTACGAGCAGTACTTC.

The chain links TRBV7-4 to TRBJ2-7; 9 bases line up with TRBD2. This CDR3 is built from 16 residues. The germline gives CDR1 SGHVT, CDR2 SQSDAQ. V trimming: 4 bases; J trimming: 1 base; junction bases outside the gene matches: 8. The CDR3 DNA is TGTGCCAGCAGCTCCGAGCGGGGGGTAGGTTCCTACGAGCAGTACTTC. Protein: CASSSERGVGSYEQYF.

This chain uses TRBV5-1 with TRBJ2-5; TRBD1 is a possible D gene (6 bases). The CDR3 runs 15 residues. Trimming took off 0 bases at V and 5 bases at J, with 14 bases between the two ends. CDR1 is SGHRS and CDR2 is YFSETQ in the germline V gene. The CDR3 sequence is CASSLERTVGETQYF. The CDR3 nucleotides are TGCGCCAGCAGCTTGGAAAGGACAGTCGGGGAGACCCAGTACTTC. Variable domain in full (rest from reference TRBV5-1 and TRBJ2-5): KAGVTQTPRYLIKTRGQQVTLSCSPISGHRSVSWYQQTPGQGLQFLFEYFSETQRNKGNFPGRFSGRQFSNSRSEMNVSTLELGDSALYLCASSLERTVGETQYFGPGTRLLVL.

The chain recombines TRBV5-5 with TRBJ2-7, with TRBD2 matching over 12 bases. This CDR3 is 15 amino acids long. J was trimmed by 4 bases and V by 2 bases; bases with no gene match: 4. Germline loops: CDR1 SGHKS, CDR2 YYEKEE (reference sequence). The DNA for the CDR3 is TGTGCCAGCAGCTTCGGGACTAGCGGGCTATACGAGCAGTACTTC. It translates to CASSFGTSGLYEQYF.

This CDR3 reads CASSPRGGGDSPLHF. The CDR3 nucleotides are TGTGCCAGCAGTCCCAGGGGAGGAGGTGACTCACCCCTCCACTTT. This sequence joins TRBV27 and TRBJ1-6, with TRBD1 as a possible D gene (6 bases). V was cut by 5 bases and J by 10 bases, with 18 bases left in between. The CDR3 sequence is 15 residues long. The germline V gene encodes CDR1 MNHEY and CDR2 SMNVEV (reference sequence).

The chain uses TRBV15 and TRBJ1-3, with no clear D. The V and J ends lost 3 bases and 0 bases respectively, with 9 bases between them. This CDR3 is built from 15 residues. Germline CDR1 is LNHNV and CDR2 is YYDKDF (reference sequence). The CDR3 nucleotides are TGTGCCACCAGCAGTTGGGTGAGCTCTGGAAACACCATATATTTT. Translation gives CATSSWVSSGNTIYF. The full variable domain, completed using reference TRBV15 and TRBJ1-3, is DAMVIQNPRYQVTQFGKPVTLSCSQTLNHNVMYWYQQKSSQAPKLLFHYYDKDFNNEADTPDNFQSRRPNTSFCFLDIRSPGLGDTAMYLCATSSWVSSGNTIYFGEGSWLTVV.

This clone was recorded only once. The rearrangement links TRBV5-4 to TRBJ2-7, with a tentative D call TRBD2 (6 bases). The CDR3 has 15 amino acids. V dropped 4 bases and J dropped 4 bases, with 18 bases sitting between them. Germline V gene sequence: CDR1 SGHNT, CDR2 YYREEE (reference sequence). The CDR3 region is CASSGRAGDLYEQYF. The CDR3 DNA follows: TGTGCCAGCAGCGGCCGGGCCGGGGACTTATACGAGCAGTACTTC.

V usage is TRBV4-2 and J usage is TRBJ2-1, with 12 bases identical to TRBD2. Germline V CDR1 and CDR2: LGHNA, YNFKEQ. With 4 bases clipped from V and 5 bases from J, the junction kept 6 bases outside the gene matches. The CDR3 covers 16 residues. The CDR3 spells CASSLELAGGHNEQFF. The CDR3 DNA reads TGTGCCAGCAGCCTAGAACTAGCGGGGGGCCACAATGAGCAGTTCTTC.

Regarding this clone: Relative to the germline gene, one junction end is altered; a read error may explain this. V is TRBV12-5 and J is TRBJ1-2; D may be TRBD1 (6 bases). The germline V gene encodes CDR1 LGHNT and CDR2 FRNRAP. The CDR3 is 12 amino acids. CDR3 sequence reads: CASGLGDRPYGF. CDR3 in DNA: TGTGCTAGTGGTTTGGGCGACAGGCCGTACGGCTTC.

This clone appeared once. The chain uses TRBV6-5 and TRBJ2-1; the match to TRBD2 covers 13 bases. Trimming at V came to 6 bases and at J to 7 bases, leaving 6 bases not matched to a gene. In germline, CDR1 is MNHEY, CDR2 SVGAGI. This CDR3 spans 15 amino acids. CDR3 loop: CASSPRTSGRNEQFF. CDR3 nucleotide sequence: TGTGCCAGCAGCCCGAGGACTAGCGGGAGAAATGAGCAGTTCTTC.

This clone has only one observation. This chain uses TRBV4-3 with TRBJ2-7; 7 bases map to TRBD1. Germline-derived CDR1 and CDR2 are LGHNA and YSLEER. The V segment lost 4 bases and the J segment 2 bases; nucleotides outside the gene matches: 14. This CDR3 spans 17 amino acids. The CDR3 sequence: CASSRSAVGQETYEQYF. As DNA, the CDR3 is TGCGCCAGCAGCCGAAGCGCCGTCGGACAGGAAACCTACGAGCAGTACTTC.

V gene TRBV18 combines with J gene TRBJ1-1; maybe TRBD1 (6 bases). V lost 6 bases and J 1 base, leaving 12 bases between the germline ends. In germline, CDR1 is KGHSH, CDR2 LQKENI. The CDR3 contains 14 residues. CDR3 in amino acids: CASSGDTSNTEAFF. The CDR3 DNA sequence: TGTGCCAGCTCGGGGGACACCTCGAACACTGAAGCTTTCTTT.

The chain employs TRBV5-6 and TRBJ1-1; D ambiguous. The CDR3 spans 17 residues. Germline CDR1 and CDR2: SGHDT and YYEEEE. With 4 bases removed from V and 3 bases from J, the gap between germline ends came to 22 bases. The CDR3 sequence: CASSSDPVAVADTEAFF. The CDR3 nucleotides are TGTGCCAGCAGCAGTGACCCCGTTGCGGTCGCCGACACTGAAGCTTTCTTT.